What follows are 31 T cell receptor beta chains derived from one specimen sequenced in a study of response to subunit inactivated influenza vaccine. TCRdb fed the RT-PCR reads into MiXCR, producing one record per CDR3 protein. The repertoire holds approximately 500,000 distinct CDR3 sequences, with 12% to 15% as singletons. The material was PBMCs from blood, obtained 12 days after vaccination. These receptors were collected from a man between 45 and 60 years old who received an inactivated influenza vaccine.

CDR3 DNA sequence: TGCAGTGCTCGGGGAGGGGAAGTCACCGGGGAGCTGTTTTTT. Translation: CSARGGEVTGELFF. V and J are TRBV20-1 and TRBJ2-2; 7 bases are shared with TRBD2. This CDR3 is 14 amino acids long. Germline loops: CDR1 DFQATT, CDR2 SNEGSKA (reference sequence). The V gene end was trimmed by 5 bases and the J gene end by 4 bases; junction bases not matched to a gene: 7.

The CDR3 DNA reads TGTGCCAGCAGCGTAGGGGGATTGAGCTCCTACGAGCAGTACTTC. It translates to CASSVGGLSSYEQYF. This chain joins TRBV9 and TRBJ2-7; no reliable D call. Trimming left V 0 bases short and J 0 bases short, with 10 bases between. CDR3 size: 15 residues. Germline-derived CDR1 and CDR2 are SGDLS and YYNGEE.

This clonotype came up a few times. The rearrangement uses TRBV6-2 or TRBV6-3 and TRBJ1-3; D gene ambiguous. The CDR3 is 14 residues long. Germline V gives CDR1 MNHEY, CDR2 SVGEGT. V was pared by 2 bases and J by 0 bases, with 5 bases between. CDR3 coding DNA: TGTGCCAGCAGTTACGGAGCCTCTGGAAACACCATATATTTT. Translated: CASSYGASGNTIYF.

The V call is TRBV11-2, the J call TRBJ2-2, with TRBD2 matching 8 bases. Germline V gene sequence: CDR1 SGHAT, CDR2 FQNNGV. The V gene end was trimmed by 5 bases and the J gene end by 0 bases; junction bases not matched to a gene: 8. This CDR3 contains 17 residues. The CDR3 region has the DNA TGTGCCAGCAGCAACCGTGCGGGGGGCGCGAACACCGGGGAGCTGTTTTTT. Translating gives CASSNRAGGANTGELFF. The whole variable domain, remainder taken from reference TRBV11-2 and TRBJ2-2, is EAGVAQSPRYKIIEKRQSVAFWCNPISGHATLYWYQQILGQGPKLLIQFQNNGVVDDSQLPKDRFSAERLKGVDSTLKIQPAKLEDSAVYLCASSNRAGGANTGELFFGEGSRLTVL.

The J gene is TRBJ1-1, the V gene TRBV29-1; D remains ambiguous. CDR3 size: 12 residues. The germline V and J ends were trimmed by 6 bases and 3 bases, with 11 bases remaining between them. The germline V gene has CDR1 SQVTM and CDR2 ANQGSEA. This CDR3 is CSVVGRYTEAFF. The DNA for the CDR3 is TGCAGCGTGGTTGGTCGTTACACTGAAGCTTTCTTT.

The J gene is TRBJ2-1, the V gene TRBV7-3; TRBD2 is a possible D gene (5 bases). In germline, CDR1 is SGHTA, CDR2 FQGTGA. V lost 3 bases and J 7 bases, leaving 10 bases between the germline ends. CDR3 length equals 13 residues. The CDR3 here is CASSLSSENEQFF. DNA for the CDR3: TGTGCCAGCAGCTTGAGTAGCGAGAATGAGCAGTTCTTC.

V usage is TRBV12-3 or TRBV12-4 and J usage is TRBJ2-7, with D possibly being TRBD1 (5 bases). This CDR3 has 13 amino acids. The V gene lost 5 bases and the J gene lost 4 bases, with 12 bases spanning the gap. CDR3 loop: CASSHGKGYEQYF. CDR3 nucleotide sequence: TGTGCCAGCAGTCATGGAAAGGGGTACGAGCAGTACTTC.

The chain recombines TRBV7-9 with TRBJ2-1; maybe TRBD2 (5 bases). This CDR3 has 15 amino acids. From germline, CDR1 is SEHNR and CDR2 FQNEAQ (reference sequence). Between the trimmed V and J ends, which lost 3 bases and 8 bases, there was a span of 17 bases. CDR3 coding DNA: TGTGCCAGCAGCTTTTCGTGGTTCGCGGGCGATGAGCAGTTCTTC. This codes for CASSFSWFAGDEQFF.

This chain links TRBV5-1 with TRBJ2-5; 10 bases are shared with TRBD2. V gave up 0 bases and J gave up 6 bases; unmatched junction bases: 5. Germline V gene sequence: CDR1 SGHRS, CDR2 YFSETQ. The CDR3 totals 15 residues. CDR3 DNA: TGCGCCAGCAGCTTGGTTAGCGGGGGGCAGCAGACCCAGTACTTC. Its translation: CASSLVSGGQQTQYF. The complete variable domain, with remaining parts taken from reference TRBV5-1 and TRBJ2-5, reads KAGVTQTPRYLIKTRGQQVTLSCSPISGHRSVSWYQQTPGQGLQFLFEYFSETQRNKGNFPGRFSGRQFSNSRSEMNVSTLELGDSALYLCASSLVSGGQQTQYFGPGTRLLVL.

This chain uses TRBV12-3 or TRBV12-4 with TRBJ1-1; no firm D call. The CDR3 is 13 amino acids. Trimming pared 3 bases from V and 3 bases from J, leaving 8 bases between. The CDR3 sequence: CASSLDEDTEAFF. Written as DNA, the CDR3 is TGTGCCAGCAGTTTGGATGAGGACACTGAAGCTTTCTTT.

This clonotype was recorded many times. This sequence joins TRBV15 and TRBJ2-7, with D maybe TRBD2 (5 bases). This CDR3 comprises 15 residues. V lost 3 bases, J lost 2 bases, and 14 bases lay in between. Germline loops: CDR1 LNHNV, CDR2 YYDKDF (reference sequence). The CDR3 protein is CATSRTTRAAYEQYF. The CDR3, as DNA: TGTGCCACCAGCAGGACTACTAGGGCCGCCTACGAGCAGTACTTC.

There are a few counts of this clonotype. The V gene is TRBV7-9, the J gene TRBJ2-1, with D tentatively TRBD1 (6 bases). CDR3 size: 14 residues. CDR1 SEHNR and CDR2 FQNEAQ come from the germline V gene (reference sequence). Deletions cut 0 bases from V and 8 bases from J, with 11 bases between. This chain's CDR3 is CASSLAQGQDEQFF. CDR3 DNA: TGTGCCAGCAGCTTAGCCCAGGGACAAGATGAGCAGTTCTTC.

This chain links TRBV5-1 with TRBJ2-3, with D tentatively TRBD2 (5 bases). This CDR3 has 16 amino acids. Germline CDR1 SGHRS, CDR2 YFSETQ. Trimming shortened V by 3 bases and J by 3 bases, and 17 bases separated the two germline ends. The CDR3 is CASSYFRTSGTDTQYF. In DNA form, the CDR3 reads TGCGCCAGCAGCTACTTTAGGACCTCGGGGACAGATACGCAGTATTTT. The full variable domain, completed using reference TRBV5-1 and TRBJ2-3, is KAGVTQTPRYLIKTRGQQVTLSCSPISGHRSVSWYQQTPGQGLQFLFEYFSETQRNKGNFPGRFSGRQFSNSRSEMNVSTLELGDSALYLCASSYFRTSGTDTQYFGPGTRLTVL.

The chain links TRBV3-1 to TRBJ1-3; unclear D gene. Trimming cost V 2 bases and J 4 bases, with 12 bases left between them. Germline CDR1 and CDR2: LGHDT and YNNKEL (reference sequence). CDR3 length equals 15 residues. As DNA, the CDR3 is TGTGCCAGCAGCCAATTCGGCTATCGGGGAAACACCATATATTTT. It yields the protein CASSQFGYRGNTIYF.

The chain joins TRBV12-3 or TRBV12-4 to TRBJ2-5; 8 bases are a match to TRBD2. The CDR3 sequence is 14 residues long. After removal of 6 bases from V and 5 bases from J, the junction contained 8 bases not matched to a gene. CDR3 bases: TGTGCCAGCAGCCACGGGGGGGCAGGGGAGACCCAGTACTTC. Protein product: CASSHGGAGETQYF.

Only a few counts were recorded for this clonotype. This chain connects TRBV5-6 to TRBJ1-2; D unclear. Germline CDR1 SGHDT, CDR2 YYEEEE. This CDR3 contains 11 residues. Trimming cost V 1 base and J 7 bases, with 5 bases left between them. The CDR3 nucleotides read TGTGCCAGCAGCTTGAAAGGTGGCTACACCTTC. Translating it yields CASSLKGGYTF.

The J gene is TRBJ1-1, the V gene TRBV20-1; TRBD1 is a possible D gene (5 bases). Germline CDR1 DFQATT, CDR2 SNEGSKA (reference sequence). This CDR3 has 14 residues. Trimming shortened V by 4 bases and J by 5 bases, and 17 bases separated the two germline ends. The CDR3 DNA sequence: TGCAGTGCTACAAAACCCGGGACGACAACTGAAGCTTTCTTT. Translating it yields CSATKPGTTTEAFF.

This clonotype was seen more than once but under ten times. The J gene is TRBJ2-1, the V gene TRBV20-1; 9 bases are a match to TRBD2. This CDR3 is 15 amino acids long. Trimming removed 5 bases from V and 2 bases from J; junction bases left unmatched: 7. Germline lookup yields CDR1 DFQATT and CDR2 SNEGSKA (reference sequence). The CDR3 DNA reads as TGCAGTGCTCCGAATAGCGGGAGTCCCTACAATGAGCAGTTCTTC. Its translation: CSAPNSGSPYNEQFF.

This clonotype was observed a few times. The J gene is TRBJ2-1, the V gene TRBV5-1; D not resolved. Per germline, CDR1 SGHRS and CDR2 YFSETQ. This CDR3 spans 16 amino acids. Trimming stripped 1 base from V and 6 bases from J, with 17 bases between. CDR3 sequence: CASSLWGETGSNEQFF. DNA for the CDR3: TGCGCCAGCAGCTTGTGGGGTGAGACTGGCTCCAATGAGCAGTTCTTC. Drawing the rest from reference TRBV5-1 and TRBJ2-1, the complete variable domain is KAGVTQTPRYLIKTRGQQVTLSCSPISGHRSVSWYQQTPGQGLQFLFEYFSETQRNKGNFPGRFSGRQFSNSRSEMNVSTLELGDSALYLCASSLWGETGSNEQFFGPGTRLTVL.

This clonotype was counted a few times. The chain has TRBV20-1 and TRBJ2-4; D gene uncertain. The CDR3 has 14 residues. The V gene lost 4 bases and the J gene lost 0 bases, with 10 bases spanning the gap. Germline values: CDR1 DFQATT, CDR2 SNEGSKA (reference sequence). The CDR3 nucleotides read TGCAGTGCTAAGGGATCTTTAGCCAAAAACATTCAGTACTTC. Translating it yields CSAKGSLAKNIQYF.

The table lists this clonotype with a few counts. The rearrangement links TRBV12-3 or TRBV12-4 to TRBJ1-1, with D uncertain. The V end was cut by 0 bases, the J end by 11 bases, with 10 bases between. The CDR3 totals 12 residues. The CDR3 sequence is CASSLAEWGAFF. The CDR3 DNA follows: TGTGCCAGCAGTTTAGCGGAATGGGGTGCTTTCTTT.

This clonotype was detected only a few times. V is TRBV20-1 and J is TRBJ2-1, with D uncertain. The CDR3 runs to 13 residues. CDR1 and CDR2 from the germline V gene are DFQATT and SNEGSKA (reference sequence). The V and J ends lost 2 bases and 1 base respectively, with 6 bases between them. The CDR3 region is CSARSGSYNEQFF. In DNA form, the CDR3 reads TGCAGTGCTAGATCGGGTTCCTACAATGAGCAGTTCTTC.

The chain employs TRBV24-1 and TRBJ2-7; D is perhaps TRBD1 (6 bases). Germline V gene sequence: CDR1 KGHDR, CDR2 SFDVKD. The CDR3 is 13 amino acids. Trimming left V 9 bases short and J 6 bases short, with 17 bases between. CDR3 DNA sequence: TGTGCCACCGCTGACAGGTTGGCGGGCGAGCAGTACTTC. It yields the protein CATADRLAGEQYF.

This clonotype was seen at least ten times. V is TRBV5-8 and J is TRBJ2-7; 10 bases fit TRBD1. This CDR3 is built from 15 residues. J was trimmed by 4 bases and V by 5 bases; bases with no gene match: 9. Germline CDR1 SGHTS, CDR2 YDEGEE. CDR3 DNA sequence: TGTGCCAGCAGGAAGATTCCGGGACAGGGGTACGAGCAGTACTTC. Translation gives CASRKIPGQGYEQYF. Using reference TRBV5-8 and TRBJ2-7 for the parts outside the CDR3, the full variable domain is EAGVTQSPTHLIKTRGQQATLRCSPISGHTSVYWYQQALGLGLQFLLWYDEGEERNRGNFPPRFSGRQFPNYSSELNVNALELEDSALYLCASRKIPGQGYEQYFGPGTRLTVT.

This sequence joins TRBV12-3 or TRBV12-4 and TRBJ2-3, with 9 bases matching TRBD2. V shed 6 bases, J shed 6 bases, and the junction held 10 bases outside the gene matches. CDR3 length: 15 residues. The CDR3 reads CASSRTGGRADTQYF. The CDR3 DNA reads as TGTGCCAGCAGCCGGACCGGCGGGAGGGCCGATACGCAGTATTTT.

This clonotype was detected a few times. The CDR3 nucleotides read TGCGCCAGCAGCGGAGGACAGGGGGCGAACACCGGGGAGCTGTTTTTT. Protein product: CASSGGQGANTGELFF. The chain has TRBV5-1 and TRBJ2-2; TRBD1 aligns across 10 bases. CDR3 length equals 16 residues. In germline, CDR1 is SGHRS, CDR2 YFSETQ. V lost 4 bases to trimming and J lost 0 bases; unmatched junction nucleotides: 3.

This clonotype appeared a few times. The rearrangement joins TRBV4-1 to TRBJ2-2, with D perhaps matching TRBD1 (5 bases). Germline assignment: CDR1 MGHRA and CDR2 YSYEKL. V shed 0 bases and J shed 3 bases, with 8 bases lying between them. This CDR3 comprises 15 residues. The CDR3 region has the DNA TGCGCCAGCAGCCAAGATAGCAGGGACACCGGGGAGCTGTTTTTT. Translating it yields CASSQDSRDTGELFF.

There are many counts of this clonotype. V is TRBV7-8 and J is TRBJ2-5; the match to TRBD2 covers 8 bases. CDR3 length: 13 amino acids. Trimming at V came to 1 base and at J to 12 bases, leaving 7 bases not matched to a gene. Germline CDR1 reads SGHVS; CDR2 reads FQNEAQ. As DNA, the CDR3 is TGTGCCAGCAGCTTAGTTTACGTGCGGGAGGAGTACTTC. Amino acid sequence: CASSLVYVREEYF.

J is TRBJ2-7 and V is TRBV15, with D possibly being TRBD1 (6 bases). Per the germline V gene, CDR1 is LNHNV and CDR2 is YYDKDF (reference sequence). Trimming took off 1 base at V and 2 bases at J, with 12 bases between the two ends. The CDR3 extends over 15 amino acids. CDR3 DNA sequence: TGTGCCACCAGCAGAGTTGGAGACAGGACCTACGAGCAGTACTTC. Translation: CATSRVGDRTYEQYF.

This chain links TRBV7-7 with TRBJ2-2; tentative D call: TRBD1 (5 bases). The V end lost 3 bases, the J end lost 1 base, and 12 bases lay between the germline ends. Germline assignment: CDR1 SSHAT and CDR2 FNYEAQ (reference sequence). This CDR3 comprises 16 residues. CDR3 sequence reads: CASSFRPGQNTGELFF. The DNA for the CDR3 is TGTGCCAGCAGCTTCCGACCTGGACAGAACACCGGGGAGCTGTTTTTT.

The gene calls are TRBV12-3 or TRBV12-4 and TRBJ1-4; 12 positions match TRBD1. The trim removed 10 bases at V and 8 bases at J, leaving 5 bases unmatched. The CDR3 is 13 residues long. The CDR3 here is CATTGTGGEKLFF. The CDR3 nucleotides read TGTGCCACCACCGGGACAGGGGGCGAAAAACTGTTTTTT.